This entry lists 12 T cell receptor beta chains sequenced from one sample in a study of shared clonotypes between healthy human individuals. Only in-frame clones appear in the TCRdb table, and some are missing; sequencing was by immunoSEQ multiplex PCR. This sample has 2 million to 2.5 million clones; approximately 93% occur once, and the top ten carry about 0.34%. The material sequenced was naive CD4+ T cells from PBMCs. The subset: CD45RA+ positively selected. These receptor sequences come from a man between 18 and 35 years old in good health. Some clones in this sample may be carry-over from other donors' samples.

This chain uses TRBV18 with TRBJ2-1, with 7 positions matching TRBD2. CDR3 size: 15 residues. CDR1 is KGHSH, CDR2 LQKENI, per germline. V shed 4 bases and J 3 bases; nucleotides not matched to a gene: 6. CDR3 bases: TGTGCCAGCTCACTCTCTAGCGGTAACTACAATGAGCAGTTCTTC. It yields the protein CASSLSSGNYNEQFF.

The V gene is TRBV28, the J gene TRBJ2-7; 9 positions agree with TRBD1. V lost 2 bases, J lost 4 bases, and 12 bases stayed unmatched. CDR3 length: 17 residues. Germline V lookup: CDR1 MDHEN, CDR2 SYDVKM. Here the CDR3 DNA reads TGTGCCAGCAGTTTACGTAACAGGGGGCTTTCCCTATACGAGCAGTACTTC. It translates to CASSLRNRGLSLYEQYF.

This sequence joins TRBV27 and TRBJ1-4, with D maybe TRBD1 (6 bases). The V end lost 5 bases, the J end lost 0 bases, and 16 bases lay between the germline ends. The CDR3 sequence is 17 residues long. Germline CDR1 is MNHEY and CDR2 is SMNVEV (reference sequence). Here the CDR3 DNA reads TGTGCCAGCAGTCCCTGGTCGAGGGGGGCAACTAATGAAAAACTGTTTTTT. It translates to CASSPWSRGATNEKLFF.

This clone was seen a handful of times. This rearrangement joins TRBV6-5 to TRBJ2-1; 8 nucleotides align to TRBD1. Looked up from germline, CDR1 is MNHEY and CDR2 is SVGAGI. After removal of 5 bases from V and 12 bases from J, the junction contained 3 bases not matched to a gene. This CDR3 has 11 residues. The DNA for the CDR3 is TGTGCCAGCAGTACACAGGGGGGGCAGTTCTTC. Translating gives CASSTQGGQFF.

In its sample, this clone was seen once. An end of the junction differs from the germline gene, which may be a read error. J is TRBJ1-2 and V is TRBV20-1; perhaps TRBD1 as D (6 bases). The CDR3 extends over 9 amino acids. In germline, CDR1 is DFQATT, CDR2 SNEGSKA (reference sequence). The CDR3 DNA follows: TGCAGTGCTAGTGGACAGTCTTCCTTC. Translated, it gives CSASGQSSF.

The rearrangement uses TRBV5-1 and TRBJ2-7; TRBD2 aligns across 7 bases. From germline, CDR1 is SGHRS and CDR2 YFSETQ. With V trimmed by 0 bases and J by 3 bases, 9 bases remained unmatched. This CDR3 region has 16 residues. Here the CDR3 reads CASSLGSASGRYEQYF. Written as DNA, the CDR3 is TGCGCCAGCAGCTTGGGCTCGGCTAGCGGCCGCTACGAGCAGTACTTC. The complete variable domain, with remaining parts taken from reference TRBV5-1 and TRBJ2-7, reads KAGVTQTPRYLIKTRGQQVTLSCSPISGHRSVSWYQQTPGQGLQFLFEYFSETQRNKGNFPGRFSGRQFSNSRSEMNVSTLELGDSALYLCASSLGSASGRYEQYFGPGTRLTVT.

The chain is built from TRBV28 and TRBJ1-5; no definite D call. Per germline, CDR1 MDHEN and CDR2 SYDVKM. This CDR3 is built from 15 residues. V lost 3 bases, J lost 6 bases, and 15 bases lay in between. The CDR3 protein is CASSFGWEVLQPQHF. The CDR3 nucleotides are TGTGCCAGCAGTTTCGGGTGGGAGGTACTTCAGCCCCAGCATTTT. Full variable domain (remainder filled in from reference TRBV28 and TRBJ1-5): DVKVTQSSRYLVKRTGEKVFLECVQDMDHENMFWYRQDPGLGLRLIYFSYDVKMKEKGDIPEGYSVSREKKERFSLILESASTNQTSMYLCASSFGWEVLQPQHFGDGTRLSIL.

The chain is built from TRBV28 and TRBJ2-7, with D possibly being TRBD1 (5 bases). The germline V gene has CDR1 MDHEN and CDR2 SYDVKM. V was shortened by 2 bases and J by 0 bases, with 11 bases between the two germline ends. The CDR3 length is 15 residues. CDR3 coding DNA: TGTGCCAGCAGTTTACAACAGGCTAGCTCCTACGAGCAGTACTTC. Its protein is CASSLQQASSYEQYF.

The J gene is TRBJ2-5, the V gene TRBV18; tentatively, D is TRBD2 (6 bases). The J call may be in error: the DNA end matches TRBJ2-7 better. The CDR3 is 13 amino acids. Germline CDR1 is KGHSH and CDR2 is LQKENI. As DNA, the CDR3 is TGTGCCAGCTCACCGGGACTGCCTATCGAGCAGTACTTC. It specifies CASSPGLPIEQYF.

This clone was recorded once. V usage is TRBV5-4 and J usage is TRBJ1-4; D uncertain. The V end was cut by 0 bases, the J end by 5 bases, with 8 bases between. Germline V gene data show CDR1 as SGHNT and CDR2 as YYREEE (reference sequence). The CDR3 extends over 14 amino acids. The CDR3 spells CASSLDVGNEKLFF. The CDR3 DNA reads TGTGCCAGCAGCTTGGATGTCGGGAATGAAAAACTGTTTTTT.

The CDR3 sequence is CASSLGPRQGDEKLFF. DNA of the CDR3: TGCGCCAGCAGCTTGGGTCCCCGACAGGGCGATGAAAAACTGTTTTTT. This rearrangement joins TRBV5-1 to TRBJ1-4, with 7 bases fitting TRBD1. CDR3 length equals 16 residues. The V gene end was trimmed by 0 bases and the J gene end by 6 bases; junction bases not matched to a gene: 8. Germline values: CDR1 SGHRS, CDR2 YFSETQ.

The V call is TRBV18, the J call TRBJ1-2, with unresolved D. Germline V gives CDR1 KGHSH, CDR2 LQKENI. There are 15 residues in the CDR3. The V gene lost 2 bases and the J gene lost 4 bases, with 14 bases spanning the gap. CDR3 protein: CASSPDLESLYGYTF. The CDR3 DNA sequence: TGTGCCAGCTCACCAGACTTAGAGTCCCTCTATGGCTACACCTTC.